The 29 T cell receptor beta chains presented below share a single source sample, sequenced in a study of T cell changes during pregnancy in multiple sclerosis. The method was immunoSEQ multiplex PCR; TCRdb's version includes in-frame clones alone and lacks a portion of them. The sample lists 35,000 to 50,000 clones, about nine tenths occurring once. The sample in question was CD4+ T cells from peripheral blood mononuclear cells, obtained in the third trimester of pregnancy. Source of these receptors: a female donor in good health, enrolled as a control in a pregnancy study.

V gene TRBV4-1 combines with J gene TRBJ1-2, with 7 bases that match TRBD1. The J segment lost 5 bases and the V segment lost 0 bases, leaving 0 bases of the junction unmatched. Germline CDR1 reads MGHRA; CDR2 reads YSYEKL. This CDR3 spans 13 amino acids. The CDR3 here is CASSQDRGYGYTF. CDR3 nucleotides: TGCGCCAGCAGCCAAGACAGGGGGTATGGCTACACCTTC.

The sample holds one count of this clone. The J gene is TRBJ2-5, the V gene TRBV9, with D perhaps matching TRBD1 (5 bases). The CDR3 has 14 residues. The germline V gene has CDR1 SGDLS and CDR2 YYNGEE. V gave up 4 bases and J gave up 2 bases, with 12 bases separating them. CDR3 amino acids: CASSLGLHQETQYF. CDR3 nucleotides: TGTGCCAGCAGCCTGGGGCTACATCAAGAGACCCAGTACTTC. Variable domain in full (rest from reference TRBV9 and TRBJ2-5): DSGVTQTPKHLITATGQRVTLRCSPRSGDLSVYWYQQSLDQGLQFLIQYYNGEERAKGNILERFSAQQFPDLHSELNLSSLELGDSALYFCASSLGLHQETQYFGPGTRLLVL.

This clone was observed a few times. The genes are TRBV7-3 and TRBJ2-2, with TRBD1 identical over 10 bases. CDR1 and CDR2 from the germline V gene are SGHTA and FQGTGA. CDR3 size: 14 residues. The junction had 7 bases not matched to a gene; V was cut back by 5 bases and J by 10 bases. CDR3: CASSPAGTGVELFF. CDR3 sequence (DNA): TGTGCCAGCAGCCCTGCGGGGACAGGGGTGGAGCTGTTTTTT.

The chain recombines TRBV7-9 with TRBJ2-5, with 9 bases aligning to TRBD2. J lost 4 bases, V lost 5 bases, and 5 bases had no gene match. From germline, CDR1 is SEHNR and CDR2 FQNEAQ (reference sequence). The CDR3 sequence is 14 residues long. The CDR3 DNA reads TGTGCCAGCAGCCCCGGGACTAGCTCAGAGACCCAGTACTTC. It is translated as CASSPGTSSETQYF. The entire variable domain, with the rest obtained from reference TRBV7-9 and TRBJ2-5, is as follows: DTGVSQNPRHKITKRGQNVTFRCDPISEHNRLYWYRQTLGQGPEFLTYFQNEAQLEKSRLLSDRFSAERPKGSFSTLEIQRTEQGDSAMYLCASSPGTSSETQYFGPGTRLLVL.

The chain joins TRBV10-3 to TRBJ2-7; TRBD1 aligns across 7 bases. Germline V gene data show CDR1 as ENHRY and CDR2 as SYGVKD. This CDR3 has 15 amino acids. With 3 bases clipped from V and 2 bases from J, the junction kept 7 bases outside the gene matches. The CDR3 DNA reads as TGTGCCATCAGTGACTCTTTCGGGACAGCCTACGAGCAGTACTTC. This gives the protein CAISDSFGTAYEQYF.

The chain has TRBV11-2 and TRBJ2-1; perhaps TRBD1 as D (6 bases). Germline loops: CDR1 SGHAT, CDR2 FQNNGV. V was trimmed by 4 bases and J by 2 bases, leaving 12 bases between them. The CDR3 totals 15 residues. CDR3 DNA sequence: TGTGCCAGCAGCTCCGGGACACCCGCCTACAATGAGCAGTTCTTC. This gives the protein CASSSGTPAYNEQFF.

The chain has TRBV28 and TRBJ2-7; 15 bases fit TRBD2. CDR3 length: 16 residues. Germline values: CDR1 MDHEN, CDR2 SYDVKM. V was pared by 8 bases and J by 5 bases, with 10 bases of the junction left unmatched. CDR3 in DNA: TGTGCCAGCGGGACTAGCGGGAGGAAAGCGGGGGACGAGCAGTACTTC. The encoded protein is CASGTSGRKAGDEQYF. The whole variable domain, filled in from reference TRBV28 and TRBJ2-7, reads DVKVTQSSRYLVKRTGEKVFLECVQDMDHENMFWYRQDPGLGLRLIYFSYDVKMKEKGDIPEGYSVSREKKERFSLILESASTNQTSMYLCASGTSGRKAGDEQYFGPGTRLTVT.

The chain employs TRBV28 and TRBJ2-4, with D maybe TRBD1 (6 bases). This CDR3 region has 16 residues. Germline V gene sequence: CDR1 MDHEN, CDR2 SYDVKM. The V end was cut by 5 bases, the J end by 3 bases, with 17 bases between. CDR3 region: CASSPTRQAGKNIQYF. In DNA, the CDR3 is TGTGCCAGCAGTCCCACCCGACAGGCGGGCAAAAACATTCAGTACTTC.

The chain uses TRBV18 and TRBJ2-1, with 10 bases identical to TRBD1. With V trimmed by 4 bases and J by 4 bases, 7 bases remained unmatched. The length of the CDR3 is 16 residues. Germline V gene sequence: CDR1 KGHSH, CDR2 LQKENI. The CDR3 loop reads CASSLTGGGGYNEQFF. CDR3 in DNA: TGTGCCAGCTCACTGACAGGGGGCGGTGGGTACAATGAGCAGTTCTTC.

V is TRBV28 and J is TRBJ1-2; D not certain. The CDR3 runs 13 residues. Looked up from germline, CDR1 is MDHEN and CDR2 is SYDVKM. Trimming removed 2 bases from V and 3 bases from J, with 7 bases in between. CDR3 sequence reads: CASSLANHYGYTF. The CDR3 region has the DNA TGTGCCAGCAGTTTAGCGAACCACTATGGCTACACCTTC.

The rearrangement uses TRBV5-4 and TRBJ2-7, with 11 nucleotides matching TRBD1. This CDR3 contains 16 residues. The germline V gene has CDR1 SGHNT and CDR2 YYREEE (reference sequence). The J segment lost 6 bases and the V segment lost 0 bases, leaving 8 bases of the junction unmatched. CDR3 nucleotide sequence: TGTGCCAGCAGCTTGGCCTTTGGGACAGGGGGTAGCGAGCAGTACTTC. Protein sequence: CASSLAFGTGGSEQYF.

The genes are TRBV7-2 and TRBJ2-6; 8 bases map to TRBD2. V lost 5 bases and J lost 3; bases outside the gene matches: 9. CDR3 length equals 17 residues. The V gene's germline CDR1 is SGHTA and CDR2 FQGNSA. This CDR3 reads CASSEPGLGSGANVLTF. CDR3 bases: TGTGCCAGCAGCGAACCGGGACTAGGTAGTGGGGCCAACGTCCTGACTTTC.

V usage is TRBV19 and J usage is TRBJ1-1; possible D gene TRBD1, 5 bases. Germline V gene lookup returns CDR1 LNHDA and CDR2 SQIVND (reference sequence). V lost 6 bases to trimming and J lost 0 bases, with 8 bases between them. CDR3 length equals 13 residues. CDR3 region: CASSRGLNTEAFF. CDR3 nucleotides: TGTGCCAGTAGCCGGGGGTTGAACACTGAAGCTTTCTTT.

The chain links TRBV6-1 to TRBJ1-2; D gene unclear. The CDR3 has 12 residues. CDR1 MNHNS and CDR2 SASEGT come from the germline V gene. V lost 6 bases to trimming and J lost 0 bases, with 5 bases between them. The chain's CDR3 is CASRAANYGYTF. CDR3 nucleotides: TGTGCCAGCAGGGCAGCTAACTATGGCTACACCTTC.

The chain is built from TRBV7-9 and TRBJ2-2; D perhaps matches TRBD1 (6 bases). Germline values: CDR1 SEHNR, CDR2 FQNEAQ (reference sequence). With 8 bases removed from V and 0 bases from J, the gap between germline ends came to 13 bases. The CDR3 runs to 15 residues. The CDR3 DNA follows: TGTGCCAGCTCAGGGGCTAGATCGAACACCGGGGAGCTGTTTTTT. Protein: CASSGARSNTGELFF.

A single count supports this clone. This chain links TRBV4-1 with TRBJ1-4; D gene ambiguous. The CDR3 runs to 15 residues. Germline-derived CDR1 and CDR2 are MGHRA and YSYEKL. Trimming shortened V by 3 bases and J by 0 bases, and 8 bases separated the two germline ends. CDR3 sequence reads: CASSHTAATNEKLFF. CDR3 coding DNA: TGCGCCAGCAGCCATACAGCCGCAACTAATGAAAAACTGTTTTTT.

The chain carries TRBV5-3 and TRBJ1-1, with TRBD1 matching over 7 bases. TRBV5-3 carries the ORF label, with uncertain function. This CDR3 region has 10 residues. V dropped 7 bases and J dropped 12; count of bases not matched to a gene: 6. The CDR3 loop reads CARVQGRTFF. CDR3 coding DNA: TGTGCCAGAGTACAGGGGAGGACTTTCTTT.

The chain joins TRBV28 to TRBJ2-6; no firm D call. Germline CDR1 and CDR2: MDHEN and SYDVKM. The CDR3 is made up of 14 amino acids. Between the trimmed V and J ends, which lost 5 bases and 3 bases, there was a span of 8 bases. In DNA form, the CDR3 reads TGTGCCAGCAGTCGACCGGGTGGGGCCAACGTCCTGACTTTC. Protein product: CASSRPGGANVLTF.

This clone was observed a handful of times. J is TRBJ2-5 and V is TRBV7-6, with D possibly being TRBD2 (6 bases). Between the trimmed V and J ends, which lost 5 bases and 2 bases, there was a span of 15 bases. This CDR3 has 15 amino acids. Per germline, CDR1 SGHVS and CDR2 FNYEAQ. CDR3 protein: CASSTGPSGQETQYF. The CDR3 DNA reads TGTGCCAGCAGCACCGGACCAAGCGGGCAAGAGACCCAGTACTTC.

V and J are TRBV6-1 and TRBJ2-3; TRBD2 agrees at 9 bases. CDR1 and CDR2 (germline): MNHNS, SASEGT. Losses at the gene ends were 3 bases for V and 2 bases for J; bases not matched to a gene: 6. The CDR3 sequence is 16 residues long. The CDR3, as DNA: TGTGCCAGCAGTGATGGACTAGCGCGGAACACAGATACGCAGTATTTT. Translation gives CASSDGLARNTDTQYF.

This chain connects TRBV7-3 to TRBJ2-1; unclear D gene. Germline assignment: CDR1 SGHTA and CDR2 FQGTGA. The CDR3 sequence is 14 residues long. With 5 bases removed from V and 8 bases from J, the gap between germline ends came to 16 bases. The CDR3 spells CASSRNSFGHEQFF. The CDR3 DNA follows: TGTGCCAGCAGCCGGAACAGTTTCGGCCATGAGCAGTTCTTC. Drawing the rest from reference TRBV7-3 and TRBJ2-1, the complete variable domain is GAGVSQTPSNKVTEKGKYVELRCDPISGHTALYWYRQSLGQGPEFLIYFQGTGAADDSGLPNDRFFAVRPEGSVSTLKIQRTERGDSAVYLCASSRNSFGHEQFFGPGTRLTVL.

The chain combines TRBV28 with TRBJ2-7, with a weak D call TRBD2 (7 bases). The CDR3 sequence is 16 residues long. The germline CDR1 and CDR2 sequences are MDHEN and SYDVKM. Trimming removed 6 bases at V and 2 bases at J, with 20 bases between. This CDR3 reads CASSPGSGGLTYEQYF. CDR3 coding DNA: TGTGCCAGCAGCCCAGGGTCGGGGGGCTTGACCTACGAGCAGTACTTC.

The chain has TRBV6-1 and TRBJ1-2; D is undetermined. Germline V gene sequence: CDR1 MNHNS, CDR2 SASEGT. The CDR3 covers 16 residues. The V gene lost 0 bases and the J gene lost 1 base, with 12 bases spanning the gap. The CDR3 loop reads CASSEALDGINYGYTF. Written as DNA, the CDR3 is TGTGCCAGCAGTGAAGCCCTCGACGGGATTAACTATGGCTACACCTTC.

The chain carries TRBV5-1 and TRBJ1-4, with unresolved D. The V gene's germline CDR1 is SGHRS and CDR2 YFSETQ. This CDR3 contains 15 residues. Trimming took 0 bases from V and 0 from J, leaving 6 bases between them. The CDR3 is CASSLGGATNEKLFF. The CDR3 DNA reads TGCGCCAGCAGCTTGGGCGGGGCAACTAATGAAAAACTGTTTTTT.

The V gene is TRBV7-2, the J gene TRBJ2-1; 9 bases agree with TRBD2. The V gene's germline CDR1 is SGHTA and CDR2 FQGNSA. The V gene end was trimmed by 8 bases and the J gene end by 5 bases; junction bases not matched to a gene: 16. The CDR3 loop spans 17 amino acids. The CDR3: CASDLRGGVLINNEQFF. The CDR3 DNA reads TGTGCCAGCGACTTGCGGGGGGGGGTTCTCATTAACAATGAGCAGTTCTTC.

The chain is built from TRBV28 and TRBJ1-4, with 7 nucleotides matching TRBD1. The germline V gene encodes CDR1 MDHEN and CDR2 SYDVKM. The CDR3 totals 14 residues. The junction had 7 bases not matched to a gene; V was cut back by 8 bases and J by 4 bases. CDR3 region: CASSGDSFNEKLFF. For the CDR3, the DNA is TGTGCCAGCTCTGGGGACAGTTTTAATGAAAAACTGTTTTTT. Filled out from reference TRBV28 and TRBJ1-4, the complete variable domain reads DVKVTQSSRYLVKRTGEKVFLECVQDMDHENMFWYRQDPGLGLRLIYFSYDVKMKEKGDIPEGYSVSREKKERFSLILESASTNQTSMYLCASSGDSFNEKLFFGSGTQLSVL.

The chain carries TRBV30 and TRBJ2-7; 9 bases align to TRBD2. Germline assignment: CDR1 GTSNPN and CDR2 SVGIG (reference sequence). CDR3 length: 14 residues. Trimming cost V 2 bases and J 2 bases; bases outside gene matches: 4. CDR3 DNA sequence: TGTGCCTGGAGTTGGGGCGGGGGGGCCTACGAGCAGTACTTC. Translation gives CAWSWGGGAYEQYF.

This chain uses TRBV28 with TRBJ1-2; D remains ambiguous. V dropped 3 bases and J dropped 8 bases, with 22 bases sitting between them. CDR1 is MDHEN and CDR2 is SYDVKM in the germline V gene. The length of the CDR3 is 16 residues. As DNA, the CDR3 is TGTGCCAGCAGTTTGGTGGGAAAGGATGGGGAGCGGGGCTACACCTTC. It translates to CASSLVGKDGERGYTF.

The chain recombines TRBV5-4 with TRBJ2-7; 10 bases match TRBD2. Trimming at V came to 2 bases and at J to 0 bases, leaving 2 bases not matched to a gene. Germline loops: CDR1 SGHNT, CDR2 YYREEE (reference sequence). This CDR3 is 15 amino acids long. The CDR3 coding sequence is TGTGCCAGCAGCTTAGCGGGAGGGAGCTCCTACGAGCAGTACTTC. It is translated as CASSLAGGSSYEQYF. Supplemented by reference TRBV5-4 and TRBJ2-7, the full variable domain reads ETGVTQSPTHLIKTRGQQVTLRCSSQSGHNTVSWYQQALGQGPQFIFQYYREEENGRGNFPPRFSGLQFPNYSSELNVNALELDDSALYLCASSLAGGSSYEQYFGPGTRLTVT.